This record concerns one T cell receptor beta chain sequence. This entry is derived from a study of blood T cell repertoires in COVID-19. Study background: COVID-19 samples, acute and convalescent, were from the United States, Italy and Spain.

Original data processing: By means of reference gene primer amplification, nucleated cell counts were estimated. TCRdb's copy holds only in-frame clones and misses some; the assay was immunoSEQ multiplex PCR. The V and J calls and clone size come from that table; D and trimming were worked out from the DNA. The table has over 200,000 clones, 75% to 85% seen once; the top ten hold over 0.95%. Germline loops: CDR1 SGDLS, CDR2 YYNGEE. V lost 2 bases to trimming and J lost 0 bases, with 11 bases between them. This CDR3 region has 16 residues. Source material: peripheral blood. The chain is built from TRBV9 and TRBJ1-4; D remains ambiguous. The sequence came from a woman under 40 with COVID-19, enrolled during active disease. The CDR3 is CASSVSTASTNEKLFF. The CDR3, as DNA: TGTGCCAGCAGCGTGTCAACAGCCTCAACTAATGAAAAACTGTTTTTT. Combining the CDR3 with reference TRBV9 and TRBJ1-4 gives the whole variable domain DSGVTQTPKHLITATGQRVTLRCSPRSGDLSVYWYQQSLDQGLQFLIQYYNGEERAKGNILERFSAQQFPDLHSELNLSSLELGDSALYFCASSVSTASTNEKLFFGSGTQLSVL.